This TCR beta chain comes out of a study of T cells in pancreatic ductal adenocarcinoma. Study-level findings and limits: Tumor samples had fewer productive templates and approximately 7.9-fold fewer unique clonotypes than blood. Results skew toward the minority of patients with early-stage disease. Enrichment of CD45RO+ effector over naive T cells in tumors may bias clonality. Mean clonality was about 0.11 in tumors and around 0.065 in blood, not significantly different.

Surgery without prior neoadjuvant therapy was the treatment of the selected pancreatic ductal adenocarcinoma patients. For this clone: Its target is not known.

Data came from immunoSEQ multiplex PCR; TCRdb stores just in-frame clones and leaves some out. The data hold 2,000 to 2,500 clones, with about 83% observed a single time. The CDR3 covers 14 residues. Germline V gene lookup returns CDR1 SNHLY and CDR2 FYNNEI. V lost 5 bases to trimming and J lost 4 bases, with 14 bases between them. The gene calls are TRBV2 and TRBJ2-5; maybe TRBD2 (5 bases). This clonotype was sampled from a human donor with pancreatic ductal adenocarcinoma. Sample: pancreatic tumor tissue. This CDR3 reads CASSYSGIGETQYF. The CDR3 nucleotides are TGTGCCAGCAGTTATTCGGGGATTGGAGAGACCCAGTACTTC.